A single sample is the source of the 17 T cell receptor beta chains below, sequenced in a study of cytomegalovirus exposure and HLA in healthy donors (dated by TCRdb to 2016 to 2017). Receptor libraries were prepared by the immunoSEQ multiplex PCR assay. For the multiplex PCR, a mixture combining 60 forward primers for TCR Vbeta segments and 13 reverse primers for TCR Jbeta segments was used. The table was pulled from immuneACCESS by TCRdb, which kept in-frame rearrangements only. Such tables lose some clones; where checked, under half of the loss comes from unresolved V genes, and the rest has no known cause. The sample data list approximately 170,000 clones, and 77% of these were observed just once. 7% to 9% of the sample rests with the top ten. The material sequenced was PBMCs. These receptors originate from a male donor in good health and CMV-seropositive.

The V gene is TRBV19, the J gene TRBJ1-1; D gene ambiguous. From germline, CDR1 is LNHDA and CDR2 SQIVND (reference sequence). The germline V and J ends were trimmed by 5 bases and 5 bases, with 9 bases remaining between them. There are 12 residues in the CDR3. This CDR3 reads CASSVDSTEAFF. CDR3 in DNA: TGTGCCAGTAGTGTCGACTCGACTGAAGCTTTCTTT.

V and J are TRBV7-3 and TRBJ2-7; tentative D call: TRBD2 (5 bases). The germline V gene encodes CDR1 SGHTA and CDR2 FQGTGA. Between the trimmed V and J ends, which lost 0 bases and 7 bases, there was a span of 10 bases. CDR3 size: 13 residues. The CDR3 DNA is TGTGCCAGCAGCTTAACCGAGGGCGGGGAGCAGTACTTC. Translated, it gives CASSLTEGGEQYF.

The CDR3 loop is CASSVGLTDGEKLFF. Here the CDR3 DNA reads TGTGCCAGCAGCGTAGGTCTGACAGACGGGGAAAAACTGTTTTTT. The rearrangement links TRBV9 to TRBJ1-4; possibly TRBD1 for D (5 bases). Looked up from germline, CDR1 is SGDLS and CDR2 is YYNGEE. V was trimmed by 0 bases and J by 8 bases, leaving 14 bases between them. The CDR3 is 15 residues long.

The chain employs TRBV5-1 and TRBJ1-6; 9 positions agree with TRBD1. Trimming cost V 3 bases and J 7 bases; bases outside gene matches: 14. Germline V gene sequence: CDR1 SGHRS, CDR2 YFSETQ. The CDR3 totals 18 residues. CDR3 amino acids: CASSWGQGTRSGNSPLHF. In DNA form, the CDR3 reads TGCGCCAGCAGCTGGGGACAGGGAACTAGATCGGGAAATTCACCCCTCCACTTT. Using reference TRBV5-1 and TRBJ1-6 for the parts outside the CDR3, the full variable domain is KAGVTQTPRYLIKTRGQQVTLSCSPISGHRSVSWYQQTPGQGLQFLFEYFSETQRNKGNFPGRFSGRQFSNSRSEMNVSTLELGDSALYLCASSWGQGTRSGNSPLHFGNGTRLTVT.

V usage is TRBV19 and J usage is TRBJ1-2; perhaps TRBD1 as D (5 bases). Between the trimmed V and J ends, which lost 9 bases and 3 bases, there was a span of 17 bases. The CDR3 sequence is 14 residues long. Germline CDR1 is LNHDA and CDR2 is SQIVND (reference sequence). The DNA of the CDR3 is TGTGCCAGCTTGAATTTGGGCAGGGACTATGGCTACACCTTC. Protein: CASLNLGRDYGYTF. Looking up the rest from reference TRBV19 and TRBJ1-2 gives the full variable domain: DGGITQSPKYLFRKEGQNVTLSCEQNLNHDAMYWYRQDPGQGLRLIYYSQIVNDFQKGDIAEGYSVSREKKESFPLTVTSAQKNPTAFYLCASLNLGRDYGYTFGSGTRLTVV.

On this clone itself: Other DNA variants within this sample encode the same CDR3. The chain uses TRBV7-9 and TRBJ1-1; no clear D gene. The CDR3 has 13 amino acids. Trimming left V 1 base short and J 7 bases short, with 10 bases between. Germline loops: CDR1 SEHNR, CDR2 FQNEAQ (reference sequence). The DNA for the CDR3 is TGTGCCAGCAGCTTAGTATTGTCTAGTGAAGCTTTCTTT. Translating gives CASSLVLSSEAFF.

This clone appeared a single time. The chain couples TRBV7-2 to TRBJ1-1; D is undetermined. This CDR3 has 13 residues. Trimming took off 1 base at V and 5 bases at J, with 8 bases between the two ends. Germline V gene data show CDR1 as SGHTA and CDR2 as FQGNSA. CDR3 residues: CASSLGFGTEAFF. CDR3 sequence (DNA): TGTGCCAGCAGCTTAGGGTTCGGGACTGAAGCTTTCTTT.

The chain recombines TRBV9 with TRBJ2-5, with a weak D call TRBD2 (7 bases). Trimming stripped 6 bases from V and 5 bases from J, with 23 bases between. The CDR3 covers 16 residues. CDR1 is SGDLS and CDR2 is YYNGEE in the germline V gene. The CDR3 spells CASTLGGGPTGETQYF. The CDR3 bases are TGTGCCAGCACCCTCGGCGGGGGCCCCACGGGGGAGACCCAGTACTTC.

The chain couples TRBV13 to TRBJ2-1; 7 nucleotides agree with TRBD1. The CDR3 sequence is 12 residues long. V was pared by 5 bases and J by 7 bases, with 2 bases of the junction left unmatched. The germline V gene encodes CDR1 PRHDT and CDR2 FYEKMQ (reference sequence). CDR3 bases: TGTGCCAGCAGCCCGACAGGGAATGAGCAGTTCTTC. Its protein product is CASSPTGNEQFF.

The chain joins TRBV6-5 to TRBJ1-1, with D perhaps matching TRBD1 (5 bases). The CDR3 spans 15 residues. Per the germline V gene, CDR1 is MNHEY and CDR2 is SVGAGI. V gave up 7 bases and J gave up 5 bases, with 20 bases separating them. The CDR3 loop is CASTPVLGLGTEAFF. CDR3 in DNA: TGTGCCAGCACCCCCGTTTTGGGGCTGGGGACTGAAGCTTTCTTT.

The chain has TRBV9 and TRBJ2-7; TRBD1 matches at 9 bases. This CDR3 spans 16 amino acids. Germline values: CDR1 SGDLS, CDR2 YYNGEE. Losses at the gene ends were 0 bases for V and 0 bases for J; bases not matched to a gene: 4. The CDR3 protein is CASSVAGTGSSYEQYF. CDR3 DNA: TGTGCCAGCAGCGTAGCCGGGACAGGGAGCTCCTACGAGCAGTACTTC.

The CDR3 protein is CASSSVNGENEKLFF. In DNA form, the CDR3 reads TGCGCCAGCAGCTCCGTTAACGGGGAGAATGAAAAACTGTTTTTT. The chain carries TRBV5-1 and TRBJ1-4; no clear D gene. V dropped 3 bases and J dropped 5 bases, with 14 bases sitting between them. This CDR3 has 15 amino acids. Germline V gene sequence: CDR1 SGHRS, CDR2 YFSETQ.

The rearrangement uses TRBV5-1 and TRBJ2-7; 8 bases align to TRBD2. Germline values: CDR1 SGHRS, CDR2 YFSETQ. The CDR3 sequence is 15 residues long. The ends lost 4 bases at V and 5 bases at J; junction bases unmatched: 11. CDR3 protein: CASSPREAGADEQYF. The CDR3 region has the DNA TGCGCCAGCAGCCCTCGAGAAGCGGGGGCGGACGAGCAGTACTTC.

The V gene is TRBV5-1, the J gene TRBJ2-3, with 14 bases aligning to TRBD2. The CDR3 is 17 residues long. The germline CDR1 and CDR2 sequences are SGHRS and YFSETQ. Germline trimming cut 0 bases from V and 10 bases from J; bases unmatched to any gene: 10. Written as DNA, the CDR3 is TGCGCCAGCAGCTTGGCCTGGACTAGCGGGGGGTACGGTGCGCAGTATTTT. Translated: CASSLAWTSGGYGAQYF.

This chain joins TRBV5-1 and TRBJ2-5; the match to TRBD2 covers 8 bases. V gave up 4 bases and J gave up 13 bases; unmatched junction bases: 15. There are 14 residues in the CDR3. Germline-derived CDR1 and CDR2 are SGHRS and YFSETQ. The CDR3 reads CASSPGTRSGVPYF. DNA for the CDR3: TGCGCCAGCAGCCCAGGGACTAGAAGTGGGGTTCCGTACTTC.

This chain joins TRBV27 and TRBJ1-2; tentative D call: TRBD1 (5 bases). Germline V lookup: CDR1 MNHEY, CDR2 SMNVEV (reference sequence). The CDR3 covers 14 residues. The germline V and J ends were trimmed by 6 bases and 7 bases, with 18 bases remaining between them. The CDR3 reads CASRQSREGFGYTF. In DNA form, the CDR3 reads TGTGCCAGCAGGCAGAGCAGGGAGGGGTTTGGCTACACCTTC.

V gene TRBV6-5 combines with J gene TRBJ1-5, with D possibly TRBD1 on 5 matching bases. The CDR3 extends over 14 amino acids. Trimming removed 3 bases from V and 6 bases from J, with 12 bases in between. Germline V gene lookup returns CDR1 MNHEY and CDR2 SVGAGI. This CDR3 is CASSYRQGGQPQHF. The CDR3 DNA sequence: TGTGCCAGCAGTTATCGGCAGGGTGGTCAGCCCCAGCATTTT.